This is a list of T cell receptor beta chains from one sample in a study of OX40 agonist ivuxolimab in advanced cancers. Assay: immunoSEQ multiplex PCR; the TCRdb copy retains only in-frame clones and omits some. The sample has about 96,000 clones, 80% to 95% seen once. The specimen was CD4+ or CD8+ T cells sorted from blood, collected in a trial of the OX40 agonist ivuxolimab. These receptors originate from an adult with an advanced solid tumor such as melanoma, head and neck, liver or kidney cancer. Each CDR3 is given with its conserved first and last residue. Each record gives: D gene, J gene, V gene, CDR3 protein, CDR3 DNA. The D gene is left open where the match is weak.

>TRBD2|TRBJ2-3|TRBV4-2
CASSQDGRSGRFTDTQYF
TGTGCCAGCAGCCAAGACGGGCGTAGCGGGAGATTTACAGATACGCAGTATTTT
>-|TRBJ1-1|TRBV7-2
CASSLGGGVTEAFF
TGTGCCAGCAGCTTAGGGGGAGGGGTCACTGAAGCTTTCTTT
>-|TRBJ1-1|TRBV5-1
CASSPFQGIGDTEAFF
TGCGCCAGCAGCCCGTTTCAGGGGATAGGCGACACTGAAGCTTTCTTT
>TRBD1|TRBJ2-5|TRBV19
CASSTPGDSKKETQYF
TGTGCCAGTAGTACCCCTGGGGACAGTAAGAAAGAGACCCAGTACTTC
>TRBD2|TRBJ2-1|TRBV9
CASSVVAGTYNEQFF
TGTGCCAGCAGCGTTGTAGCGGGGACTTACAATGAGCAGTTCTTC
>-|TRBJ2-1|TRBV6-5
CASSYGGYNDQFF
TGTGCCAGCAGTTATGGGGGTTACAATGATCAGTTCTTC
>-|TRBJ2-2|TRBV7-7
CASSLGGAGELFF
TGTGCTAGCAGCTTAGGAGGAGCCGGGGAGCTGTTTTTT
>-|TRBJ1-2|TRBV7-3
CASSLDGLYGYTF
TGTGCCAGCAGCCTGGACGGGTTATATGGCTACACCTTC
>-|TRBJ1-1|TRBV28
CASSFPGGRTEAFF
TGTGCCAGCAGTTTTCCCGGGGGGCGGACTGAAGCTTTCTTT
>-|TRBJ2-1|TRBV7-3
CASSPSRAGFNWQFF
TGTGCCAGCAGCCCCAGTCGGGCGGGCTTTAACTGGCAGTTCTTC